What follows are 27 T cell receptor beta chains derived from one specimen sequenced in a study of T cell repertoires in cytomegalovirus infection. The antigens of these receptors remain unknown. TCRdb re-called the reads with MiXCR, one entry per CDR3 protein. The sample contains hundreds of thousands of distinct CDR3 sequences, approximately 31% of which appear only once. The source was cultured CD8+ T cells from PBMCs, collected from culture after CMV antigen stimulation. The receptors derive from a human donor in good health (CMV status not recorded). Some clones in this sample may be carry-over from other donors' samples.

The CDR3 region has the DNA TGCGCCAGCAGCGGCCGGGACGACCCGGAGGCGGATACGCAGTATTTT. Translation gives CASSGRDDPEADTQYF. This chain links TRBV5-1 with TRBJ2-3; possibly TRBD1 or TRBD2 for D (5 bases each). The ends were cut back, 4 bases at V and 6 bases at J, with 21 bases in the middle. The germline gives CDR1 SGHRS, CDR2 YFSETQ. The CDR3 runs to 16 residues.

A word on this clonotype: An end of the junction does not agree with germline; a read error may underlie this. The chain combines TRBV19 with TRBJ1-4, with unresolved D. The CDR3 consists of 16 residues. In germline, CDR1 is LNHDA, CDR2 SQIVND (reference sequence). For the CDR3, the DNA is TGTGTCAGTAGCGATGGACGGATAGCAACTAATGAAAAACTGTTTTTT. This gives the protein CVSSDGRIATNEKLFF.

The V gene is TRBV2, the J gene TRBJ2-3, with 13 bases that match TRBD2. CDR3 length equals 16 residues. Per the germline V gene, CDR1 is SNHLY and CDR2 is FYNNEI. Trimming at V came to 2 bases and at J to 4 bases, leaving 3 bases not matched to a gene. The CDR3 loop reads CASSEWTSGGADTQYF. CDR3 nucleotides: TGTGCCAGCAGTGAATGGACTAGCGGGGGCGCAGATACGCAGTATTTT.

The chain recombines TRBV4-1 with TRBJ2-1; the D is unclear. Germline V gene sequence: CDR1 MGHRA, CDR2 YSYEKL. The CDR3 is 14 residues long. V was clipped by 4 bases and J by 6 bases, with 13 bases between them. CDR3 nucleotide sequence: TGCGCCAGCAGCCCGAACGGTGGCGGCAATGAGCAGTTCTTC. Translation: CASSPNGGGNEQFF.

The chain joins TRBV5-6 to TRBJ1-4; weak D call: TRBD1 (5 bases). This CDR3 region has 15 residues. Trimming left V 2 bases short and J 1 base short, with 9 bases between. Germline V gene lookup returns CDR1 SGHDT and CDR2 YYEEEE. Here the CDR3 reads CASSFAGQTNEKLFF. In nucleotides, the CDR3 is TGTGCCAGCAGCTTTGCAGGGCAAACTAATGAAAAACTGTTTTTT.

This clonotype was seen repeatedly, ten times or more. The CDR3, as DNA: TGTGCCAGCAGTTTCACGGGACAGGGGGCCGATGAGCAGTTCTTC. It codes for CASSFTGQGADEQFF. This chain links TRBV7-6 with TRBJ2-1, with 12 bases aligning to TRBD1. This CDR3 spans 15 amino acids. V was clipped by 6 bases and J by 8 bases; unmatched bases: 8. The germline gives CDR1 SGHVS, CDR2 FNYEAQ.

The chain uses TRBV3-1 and TRBJ1-6; 7 nucleotides agree with TRBD1. This CDR3 is built from 15 residues. The V segment lost 1 base and the J segment 10 bases; nucleotides outside the gene matches: 7. Germline-derived CDR1 and CDR2 are LGHDT and YNNKEL (reference sequence). The DNA for the CDR3 is TGTGCCAGCAGCCAAGTTCCAGGGGGAGAATCACCCCTCCACTTT. Encoded protein: CASSQVPGGESPLHF.

The genes are TRBV5-1 and TRBJ2-2, with TRBD2 matching 9 bases. The germline CDR1 and CDR2 sequences are SGHRS and YFSETQ. J lost 4 bases, V lost 0 bases, and 10 bases had no gene match. CDR3 length: 18 residues. This chain's CDR3 is CASSLVTRGGRGTGELFF. DNA of the CDR3: TGCGCCAGCAGCTTGGTGACGCGGGGGGGCCGGGGCACCGGGGAGCTGTTTTTT.

This clonotype was observed a few times. The V and J genes are TRBV15 and TRBJ2-1, with 7 bases fitting TRBD2. Germline V CDR1 and CDR2: LNHNV, YYDKDF (reference sequence). The CDR3 runs 14 residues. After removal of 4 bases from V and 5 bases from J, the junction contained 5 bases not matched to a gene. CDR3 loop: CATSIRLADNEQFF. Here the CDR3 DNA reads TGTGCCACCAGCATACGACTAGCAGACAATGAGCAGTTCTTC.

V usage is TRBV4-1 and J usage is TRBJ2-1; D unresolved. This CDR3 region has 12 residues. The germline V and J ends were trimmed by 2 bases and 6 bases, with 5 bases remaining between them. The germline CDR1 and CDR2 sequences are MGHRA and YSYEKL. CDR3: CASSQFGNEQFF. The CDR3, as DNA: TGCGCCAGCAGCCAATTCGGCAATGAGCAGTTCTTC.

This clonotype has a count of ten or more. The chain recombines TRBV6-1 with TRBJ2-7; D remains unclear. CDR1 is MNHNS, CDR2 SASEGT, per germline. This CDR3 contains 16 residues. V lost 7 bases, J lost 2 bases, and 21 bases lay in between. In DNA, the CDR3 is TGTGCCAGCACCTTGAATAGCAGAATGACGACCTACGAGCAGTACTTC. This sequence encodes CASTLNSRMTTYEQYF.

In this sample, this clonotype turned up a few times. As DNA, the CDR3 is TGTGCCAGCAGCTTAACGTTGACTAGCGGGAGTGAGCAGTTCTTC. It codes for CASSLTLTSGSEQFF. V is TRBV7-3 and J is TRBJ2-1; TRBD2 matches at 12 bases. Germline lookup yields CDR1 SGHTA and CDR2 FQGTGA. Germline trimming cut 0 bases from V and 9 bases from J; bases unmatched to any gene: 3. The CDR3 loop spans 15 amino acids.

This clonotype appeared a few times. This chain uses TRBV7-2 with TRBJ1-1; TRBD1 is a possible D gene (6 bases). CDR1 is SGHTA, CDR2 FQGNSA, per germline. This CDR3 contains 15 residues. V was cut by 5 bases and J by 3 bases, with 16 bases left in between. The CDR3 DNA reads TGTGCCAGCAGCCCGAGGCAGGGGACGGACACTGAAGCTTTCTTT. Its translation: CASSPRQGTDTEAFF.

This clonotype was detected only a few times. CDR3 amino acids: CASSPSTGDTEAFF. CDR3 nucleotide sequence: TGTGCCAGCAGCCCCTCGACAGGGGACACTGAAGCTTTCTTT. J is TRBJ1-1 and V is TRBV7-9; 8 bases match TRBD1. CDR3 size: 14 residues. Germline V gene lookup returns CDR1 SEHNR and CDR2 FQNEAQ (reference sequence). Trimming cost V 5 bases and J 3 bases; bases outside gene matches: 5.

The rearrangement uses TRBV27 and TRBJ2-7; D tentatively reads TRBD1 or TRBD2 (5 bases each). The CDR3 totals 15 residues. With 2 bases removed from V and 0 bases from J, the gap between germline ends came to 11 bases. In germline, CDR1 is MNHEY, CDR2 SMNVEV (reference sequence). CDR3 DNA: TGTGCCAGCAGTTTACTGGGGGTTCTCTCCTACGAGCAGTACTTC. Encoded protein: CASSLLGVLSYEQYF.

This clonotype was detected a few times. The CDR3 sequence is CASTPWGGNTGELFF. In nucleotides, the CDR3 is TGTGCCAGCACCCCCTGGGGCGGGAACACCGGGGAGCTGTTTTTT. The chain joins TRBV28 to TRBJ2-2, with a possible D match to TRBD1 (5 bases). The CDR3 totals 15 residues. Trimming stripped 7 bases from V and 1 base from J, with 13 bases between. In germline, CDR1 is MDHEN, CDR2 SYDVKM.

Only a few counts were recorded for this clonotype. This chain links TRBV7-6 with TRBJ2-5; the D is unclear. The CDR3 runs 15 residues. Germline V CDR1 and CDR2: SGHVS, FNYEAQ. The V gene lost 0 bases and the J gene lost 5 bases, with 13 bases spanning the gap. CDR3 sequence: CASSLAAGPSETQYF. The CDR3 DNA is TGTGCCAGCAGCTTAGCGGCTGGCCCGTCGGAGACCCAGTACTTC.

V gene TRBV7-9 combines with J gene TRBJ2-2, with unresolved D. Trimming took off 5 bases at V and 6 bases at J, with 7 bases between the two ends. CDR3 length: 12 amino acids. Germline V gene data show CDR1 as SEHNR and CDR2 as FQNEAQ (reference sequence). The CDR3 spells CASSNLPGELFF. CDR3 sequence (DNA): TGTGCCAGCAGCAATCTTCCCGGGGAGCTGTTTTTT.

This rearrangement joins TRBV6-2 or TRBV6-3 to TRBJ1-1, with a weak D call TRBD1 (6 bases). Germline V gene sequence: CDR1 MNHEY, CDR2 SVGEGT. V was shortened by 4 bases and J by 0 bases, with 12 bases between the two germline ends. The CDR3 totals 15 residues. As DNA, the CDR3 is TGTGCCAGCAGTTCCAGAGGACAGTTGAACACTGAAGCTTTCTTT. It codes for CASSSRGQLNTEAFF.

This clonotype turned up a few times. The CDR3 loop is CATSDRQGGNTEAFF. The CDR3 DNA reads TGTGCCACCAGCGATCGACAGGGAGGGAACACTGAAGCTTTCTTT. The genes are TRBV15 and TRBJ1-1; TRBD1 aligns across 7 bases. This CDR3 contains 15 residues. J was trimmed by 1 base and V by 5 bases; bases with no gene match: 7. The germline CDR1 and CDR2 sequences are LNHNV and YYDKDF (reference sequence).

The table lists this clonotype with a few counts. The rearrangement links TRBV7-2 to TRBJ1-3; D unclear. The CDR3 covers 13 residues. Germline CDR1 and CDR2: SGHTA and FQGNSA. V shed 1 base and J shed 9 bases, with 10 bases lying between them. In DNA, the CDR3 is TGTGCCAGCAGCTTAGAATCCTCAAGCACCATATATTTT. It encodes CASSLESSSTIYF.

This chain links TRBV28 with TRBJ2-1; tentatively, D is TRBD1 (6 bases). The CDR3 contains 14 residues. Trimming took off 2 bases at V and 10 bases at J, with 15 bases between the two ends. CDR1 and CDR2 (germline): MDHEN, SYDVKM. The CDR3: CASSLTGIPSEQFF. In DNA, the CDR3 is TGTGCCAGCAGTTTAACAGGGATCCCTTCGGAGCAGTTCTTC.

This clonotype came up a few times. A much larger clone is a single base away; this may be a read error. This rearrangement joins TRBV7-2 to TRBJ2-3, with a weak D call TRBD1 (5 bases). Per the germline V gene, CDR1 is SGHTA and CDR2 is FQGNSA. There are 15 residues in the CDR3. The CDR3 region has the DNA TGTTCCAGCAGCTCAATAGACAGAGCCACAGATACGCAGTATTTT. Amino acids: CSSSSIDRATDTQYF.

The chain recombines TRBV10-3 with TRBJ2-7, with TRBD2 matching 7 bases. The CDR3 runs 14 residues. Germline lookup yields CDR1 ENHRY and CDR2 SYGVKD. J was trimmed by 0 bases and V by 10 bases; bases with no gene match: 9. The CDR3 protein is CANSGGGASYEQYF. DNA for the CDR3: TGTGCCAACTCCGGGGGAGGGGCCTCCTACGAGCAGTACTTC.

V gene TRBV7-6 combines with J gene TRBJ1-4; TRBD1 aligns across 8 bases. The germline CDR1 and CDR2 sequences are SGHVS and FNYEAQ. The CDR3 is 15 residues long. V lost 6 bases, J lost 7 bases, and 10 bases stayed unmatched. The CDR3 bases are TGTGCCAGCAGACGAACAGGGGGGCCTTCTGAAAAACTGTTTTTT. Translation gives CASRRTGGPSEKLFF.

V is TRBV27 and J is TRBJ1-4, with 7 bases that match TRBD1. The CDR3 sequence is 16 residues long. V lost 5 bases to trimming and J lost 0 bases; unmatched junction nucleotides: 6. Germline V gene lookup returns CDR1 MNHEY and CDR2 SMNVEV (reference sequence). In DNA, the CDR3 is TGTGCCAGCAGTGGCCGACAGGGAGCAACTAATGAAAAACTGTTTTTT. This gives the protein CASSGRQGATNEKLFF.

The rearrangement joins TRBV6-6 to TRBJ2-3, with 9 nucleotides matching TRBD2. The CDR3 length is 15 residues. Germline V gene lookup returns CDR1 MNHNY and CDR2 SVGAGI (reference sequence). V lost 8 bases, J lost 2 bases, and 8 bases stayed unmatched. For the CDR3, the DNA is TGTGCCAGCCGGGCTAGCGGGGATTACACAGATACGCAGTATTTT. This gives the protein CASRASGDYTDTQYF.